Listed below are T cell receptor beta chains from one sample, sequenced in a study of cytomegalovirus exposure and HLA in healthy donors. Some clones are missing from TCRdb's copy, which holds only in-frame ones; the method was immunoSEQ multiplex PCR. The sample yields about 120,000 clones, over 80% seen once. Sequencing was done on a sample of PBMCs. Receptors were obtained from a man aged 25-40 years in good health and CMV-seronegative. CDR3s include the opening cysteine and the closing phenylalanine or tryptophan.

V,J,CDR3
TRBV4-3,TRBJ2-5,CASSQGLAGGLGAQYF
TRBV27,TRBJ2-1,CASSLPGGEQFF
TRBV28,TRBJ2-7,CASSPPGLSYEQYF
TRBV2,TRBJ2-4,CASSEEGLLAGGGNSQYF
TRBV5-8,TRBJ2-2,CASSPPYTGELFF
TRBV18,TRBJ2-7,CASSRSKDTYEQYF
TRBV7-9,TRBJ1-5,CASSPRTGNSNQPQHF
TRBV15,TRBJ1-2,CATKDRAGGYTF
TRBV6-5,TRBJ1-4,CATTDRGLANEKLFF
TRBV6-6,TRBJ1-1,CASSFRDREGAFF
TRBV5-4,-,CASSTRQAHSYEQYF
TRBV6-5,TRBJ2-7,CASSYVGDSPYEQYF
TRBV7-2,TRBJ1-4,CASSPGPGGEKLFF
TRBV28,TRBJ2-1,CASSFINEQFF
TRBV7-2,TRBJ2-1,CASSPGGSSYNEQFF
TRBV6-5,TRBJ2-1,CASSSGSGQFF
TRBV7-9,TRBJ2-2,CASSLEVSGELFF
TRBV7-9,TRBJ1-5,CASSLESQPQHF
TRBV7-7,TRBJ2-1,CASSPRGLAGGHEQFF
TRBV10-1,TRBJ2-7,CASSERSPGQGFYEQYF
TRBV28,TRBJ1-6,CASNVDRPTNSPLHF
TRBV18,TRBJ2-7,CASSPPGTGRGDEQYF
TRBV7-9,TRBJ2-5,CASSFPPGRGSQETQYF
TRBV9,TRBJ1-1,CASGRDRNTEAFF
TRBV7-9,TRBJ2-6,CASSSWGGTGANVLTF
TRBV28,TRBJ2-5,CASSITGTGWETQYF
TRBV28,TRBJ2-7,CASSPGRGGKEQYF
TRBV5-6,TRBJ2-5,CASSSSTSGVWYF
TRBV4-3,TRBJ1-2,CASSQEDSFNYGYTF
TRBV9,TRBJ1-2,CASSAQVGGYTF
TRBV23-1,TRBJ1-5,CASSQSCPGGSNYSNQPQHF
TRBV7-9,TRBJ1-2,CSSTPQGRGEGDYGYTF
TRBV28,TRBJ1-1,CASSSSQWGGRRANTEAFF
TRBV19,TRBJ1-1,CASSAGGNTEAFF
TRBV28,TRBJ1-1,CASSLWGDRGNTEAFF
TRBV6-1,TRBJ2-2,CASSPSLAGGELFF